Here is one T cell receptor beta chain with its context. Its antigen is not yet known. Nothing much larger sits one base from this clone, and base qualities are not available. Donors were healthy HIV-negative adults with no recently reported acute infections or vaccinations. Every donor was a Caucasian adult residing in Nashville, Tennessee, USA. CD4+ T cells were enriched through magnetic negative selection, after which naive cells were positively selected on CD45RA and the remaining negative fraction served as the memory subset. Blood was collected by leukapheresis, and PBMCs were isolated by Ficoll-Histopaque density gradient centrifugation and then cryopreserved in liquid nitrogen vapor phase. Analytical flow cytometry was used to check the purity and quantity of every magnetically sorted T cell population. Genomic DNA was isolated from every sorted fraction and measured by UV absorbance on a Nanodrop 2000c.

The source of the sample is a study of shared clonotypes between healthy human individuals (dated by TCRdb to between 2020 and 2021). In terms of the full investigation: The cohort comprised a couple of women and three men aged 18 to 49 years. Per donor, three plates each were used for CD4 naive and CD4 memory, two for CD8 naive, and one for CD8 memory. To estimate repertoire size and how much clonotypes are shared between individuals, the study performed deep sequencing of blood TCR repertoires from about 5 healthy adults. To increase sequencing depth and limit assay-specific biases, TCR repertoire library preparation and sequencing were carried out by different laboratories using diverse techniques. Leukapheresis yielded between about 0.85 and 10 billion PBMCs per donor. The research as a whole found: Sharing across several donors was observed for roughly 5.4% of naive CD4, over 3% of naive CD8, 2.3% of memory CD4, and 0.4% of memory CD8 clonotypes. Sampling was limited to blood, and TCR repertoires in tissue likely differ from TCR repertoires in blood. The small number of donors limited the genetic and exposure-history diversity represented. Pairwise subsampling indicated that sequencing depth was expected to affect the degree of clonotype sharing among donors. Even with the large sequencing depth, rarefaction of the sorted-subset datasets indicated that sequencing was incomplete. Compared with non-shared clonotypes, clonotypes shared by all four sorted-subset donors had higher generation probabilities. Naive subsets generally had larger estimated clonotype richness than memory subsets did.

From the cysteine through the phenylalanine, the CDR3 covers 15 amino acids. Left in the record is the CDR3 DNA by itself, 45 bases read in frame from the first base. At the junction V is shortened by 1 base and J by 5 bases, with 14 bases in between. CDR1 is given as LGHNT and CDR2 as FRNRAP, both from the germline V gene. TCR CDR3 regions were amplified from genomic DNA by multiplex PCR using the deep immunoSEQ assay. For each cell subset, the extracted genomic DNA was distributed evenly across all wells of several immunoSEQ 96-well plates, and each plate served as one replicate. For sorted subsets, around 0.2 ug of genomic DNA, equivalent to about 30,000 T cell genomes, went into each replicate PCR. The purified libraries were quantified using a Qubit 3.0 fluorometer, sized with a Bioanalyzer 2100, and then quantified again using the KAPA Library Quantification kit. Every immunoSEQ 96-well plate was sequenced on a dedicated single-read 150-cycle Illumina NextSeq 550 flow cell. Per the original workflow: Because the immunoSEQ output held only junctional sequences and lacked quality scores, the filtering could not match the filtering applied to full-length reads. To assign V/J genes and CDR3, sequences were annotated using PyIR, a Python wrapper for IgBLAST v1.9, with IMGT germline references. Any read was removed if the V/J assignment was weak (E-value above 1e-6), the CDR3 was missing, or the read contained stop codons, out-of-frame junctions, or ambiguous translated residues. V3J clonotypes were defined as sequences sharing an identical inferred V gene, J gene, and CDR3 amino acid sequence. Percentage overlap between repertoires was calculated by dividing the number of shared unique clonotypes by the size of the smaller repertoire. Richness of each repertoire was evaluated using RTK rarefaction, the Chao1 estimator, and Recon v2.1 estimates of unobserved clonotypes. Generation probabilities were computed with OLGA for all TCRbeta clonotypes obtained by the gDNA method from several donors. Here the immuneACCESS table is served through TCRdb, limited to in-frame sequences with V and J called. Missing clones are a known gap in these copies; in checked studies unresolved V genes cover under half, and the rest lacks a known reason. V and J calls and clone size are copied from that table; D and trimming were computed from the DNA. The sample table shows about 2.4 million clones, and 90% to 95% are seen once. The leading ten clones occupy about 0.38% of the sample.

The rearranged segments are TRBV12-5 and TRBJ1-1; TRBD1 is a weak D gene call, 6 bases matching. Sequenced material: naive CD4+ T cells from PBMCs. Sample cell subset or site, as interpreted from the label and publication: CD45RA+ positively selected. The TCR was taken from a young man in good health. Some clones in this sample may be carry-over from other donors' samples. This receptor has the CDR3 CASGLDHRVGTEAFF. The sequence in DNA is TGTGCTAGTGGTTTGGACCACAGGGTGGGTACTGAAGCTTTCTTT.